What follows are 15 T cell receptor beta chains derived from one specimen sequenced in a study of Graves' ophthalmopathy and Graves' hyperthyroidism. Amplification of the TCR beta CDR3 regions used RNA transcripts (as template). RT-PCR was first run with HTBI primers, then multiplex PCR in a second round. TCRdb reanalysed the multiplex PCR reads using MiXCR and keeps one entry per CDR3 protein. The data show about 700,000 distinct CDR3 sequences, 40% seen once. Sequencing input: peripheral blood. These receptors originate from an adult man with Graves' ophthalmopathy.

This clonotype came up a few times. The chain employs TRBV7-3 and TRBJ2-7; 12 bases line up with TRBD1. This CDR3 spans 15 amino acids. The ends lost 6 bases at V and 5 bases at J; junction bases unmatched: 8. Germline lookup yields CDR1 SGHTA and CDR2 FQGTGA. In nucleotides, the CDR3 is TGTGCCAGCAGGCCCTGGGGACAGGGGGCCAACGAGCAGTACTTC. Translation gives CASRPWGQGANEQYF.

This chain links TRBV25-1 with TRBJ2-2; 9 bases line up with TRBD1. The germline V gene has CDR1 MGHDK and CDR2 SYGVNS. Germline trimming cut 6 bases from V and 3 bases from J; bases unmatched to any gene: 17. CDR3 size: 19 residues. CDR3 in amino acids: CASSPIVPGQGWDTGELFF. CDR3 in DNA: TGTGCCAGCAGCCCAATCGTCCCGGGACAGGGATGGGACACCGGGGAGCTGTTTTTT. The whole variable domain, remainder taken from reference TRBV25-1 and TRBJ2-2, is EADIYQTPRYLVIGTGKKITLECSQTMGHDKMYWYQQDPGMELHLIHYSYGVNSTEKGDLSSESTVSRIRTEHFPLTLESARPSHTSQYLCASSPIVPGQGWDTGELFFGEGSRLTVL.

This clonotype was seen ten or more times. This chain joins TRBV7-9 and TRBJ1-6, with 7 bases that match TRBD1. The CDR3 loop spans 12 amino acids. CDR1 SEHNR and CDR2 FQNEAQ come from the germline V gene (reference sequence). J lost 10 bases, V lost 5 bases, and 2 bases had no gene match. The CDR3 protein is CASSRDSSPLHF. Written as DNA, the CDR3 is TGTGCCAGCAGCCGGGACAGCTCACCCCTCCACTTT.

The J gene is TRBJ1-2, the V gene TRBV2; D not certain. Germline CDR1 reads SNHLY; CDR2 reads FYNNEI. The V end was cut by 8 bases, the J end by 4 bases, with 20 bases between. CDR3 length equals 15 residues. CDR3: CASSPFTRAVYGYTF. CDR3 nucleotide sequence: TGTGCCAGCTCACCTTTTACGAGGGCAGTCTATGGCTACACCTTC.

This clonotype was recorded many times. Germline is not matched at one junction end, which may reflect a read error. J is TRBJ2-5 and V is TRBV7-2; D uncertain. Germline-derived CDR1 and CDR2 are SGHTA and FQGNSA. This CDR3 has 16 residues. The CDR3 region is CASSPYPLADKEAQYF. The CDR3 nucleotides are TGTGCCAGCAGCCCATACCCTCTGGCGGATAAAGAGGCCCAGTACTTC.

This clonotype is a singleton in its sample. The gene calls are TRBV7-2 and TRBJ1-2; the match to TRBD1 covers 10 bases. V trimming: 3 bases; J trimming: 4 bases; junction bases outside the gene matches: 5. The CDR3 is 15 amino acids. Germline CDR1 and CDR2: SGHTA and FQGNSA. The CDR3 spells CASSLADRGSYGYTF. DNA of the CDR3: TGTGCCAGCAGCTTGGCGGACAGGGGGAGCTATGGCTACACCTTC.

This clonotype was detected ten times or more. The chain links TRBV29-1 to TRBJ1-2, with a weak D call TRBD1 (6 bases). Germline lookup yields CDR1 SQVTM and CDR2 ANQGSEA. Trimming removed 7 bases at V and 0 bases at J, with 12 bases between. The CDR3 has 13 residues. CDR3 in amino acids: CSGADRPNYGYTF. The CDR3 nucleotides are TGCAGCGGTGCGGACAGACCTAACTATGGCTACACCTTC.

This sequence joins TRBV7-9 and TRBJ1-2; possibly TRBD1 for D (5 bases). Germline V lookup: CDR1 SEHNR, CDR2 FQNEAQ (reference sequence). With 6 bases removed from V and 7 bases from J, the gap between germline ends came to 18 bases. This CDR3 region has 14 residues. The chain's CDR3 is CASRTSGQVGGYTF. CDR3 coding DNA: TGTGCCAGCAGGACTAGCGGACAAGTGGGTGGCTACACCTTC.

This clonotype was seen a few times. The chain is built from TRBV9 and TRBJ1-1; D may be TRBD1 (6 bases). Between the trimmed V and J ends, which lost 6 bases and 1 base, there was a span of 13 bases. The CDR3 covers 14 residues. Germline V gene sequence: CDR1 SGDLS, CDR2 YYNGEE. For the CDR3, the DNA is TGTGCCAGCAAACCCGGACAGAAGAACACTGAAGCTTTCTTT. Residues: CASKPGQKNTEAFF.

This clonotype was observed many times. The chain joins TRBV20-1 to TRBJ2-7; D perhaps matches TRBD1 (6 bases). The V gene's germline CDR1 is DFQATT and CDR2 SNEGSKA (reference sequence). Trimming took off 1 base at V and 4 bases at J, with 11 bases between the two ends. CDR3 length equals 13 residues. In nucleotides, the CDR3 is TGCAGTGCTAGAGTACAGGGTCGTTACGAGCAGTACTTC. It encodes CSARVQGRYEQYF.

The CDR3 bases are TGTGCCAGCAGAGACCAGGGGACGGTCGGCAATCAGCCCCAGCATTTT. Protein product: CASRDQGTVGNQPQHF. The genes are TRBV10-3 and TRBJ1-5, with a weak D call TRBD1 (6 bases). Per germline, CDR1 ENHRY and CDR2 SYGVKD. V was cut by 10 bases and J by 2 bases, with 21 bases left in between. The CDR3 contains 16 residues.

This CDR3 is CASSGPGGVRDTEAFF. The CDR3 region has the DNA TGTGCCAGCAGTGGCCCGGGGGGCGTGCGGGACACTGAAGCTTTCTTT. The genes are TRBV7-9 and TRBJ1-1; tentative D call: TRBD1 (6 bases). The germline CDR1 and CDR2 sequences are SEHNR and FQNEAQ (reference sequence). The CDR3 sequence is 16 residues long. V shed 6 bases and J shed 3 bases, with 20 bases lying between them.

V is TRBV24-1 and J is TRBJ2-7, with D perhaps matching TRBD2 (6 bases). V dropped 11 bases and J dropped 2 bases, with 18 bases sitting between them. This CDR3 is 14 amino acids long. CDR1 KGHDR and CDR2 SFDVKD come from the germline V gene. CDR3 nucleotide sequence: TGTGCCAGCAGCCCTCCGGGACTTACCTACGAGCAGTACTTC. It translates to CASSPPGLTYEQYF.

V gene TRBV15 combines with J gene TRBJ1-2; 9 bases map to TRBD1. CDR1 LNHNV and CDR2 YYDKDF come from the germline V gene (reference sequence). The CDR3 is 16 amino acids. The trim removed 3 bases at V and 2 bases at J, leaving 7 bases unmatched. The CDR3: CATSSVGQGKNYGYTF. Written as DNA, the CDR3 is TGTGCCACCAGCAGCGTCGGACAGGGGAAGAACTATGGCTACACCTTC.

This clonotype came up once. This chain connects TRBV2 to TRBJ1-5; tentatively, D is TRBD1 (5 bases). The germline V gene has CDR1 SNHLY and CDR2 FYNNEI. The V end was cut by 4 bases, the J end by 5 bases, with 15 bases between. The CDR3 length is 15 residues. This CDR3 reads CASSGGRDADQPQHF. The DNA of the CDR3 is TGTGCCAGCAGTGGGGGTAGGGACGCCGATCAGCCCCAGCATTTT.